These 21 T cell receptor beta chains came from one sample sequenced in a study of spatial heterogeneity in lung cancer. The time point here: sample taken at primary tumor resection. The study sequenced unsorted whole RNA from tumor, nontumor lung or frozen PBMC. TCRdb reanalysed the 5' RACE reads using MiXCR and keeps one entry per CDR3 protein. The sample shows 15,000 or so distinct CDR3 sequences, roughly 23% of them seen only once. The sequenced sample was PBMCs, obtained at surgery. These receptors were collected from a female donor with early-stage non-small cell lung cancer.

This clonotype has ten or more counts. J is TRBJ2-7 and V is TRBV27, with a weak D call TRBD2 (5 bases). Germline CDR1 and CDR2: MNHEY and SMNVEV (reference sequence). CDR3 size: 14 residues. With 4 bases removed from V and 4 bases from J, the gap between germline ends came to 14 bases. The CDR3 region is CASSWASGNYEQYF. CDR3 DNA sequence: TGTGCCAGCAGTTGGGCGAGCGGAAATTACGAGCAGTACTTC.

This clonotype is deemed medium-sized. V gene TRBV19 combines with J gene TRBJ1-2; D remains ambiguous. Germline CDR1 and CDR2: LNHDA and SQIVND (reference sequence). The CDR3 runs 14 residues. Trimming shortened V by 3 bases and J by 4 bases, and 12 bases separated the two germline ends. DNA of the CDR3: TGTGCCAGTAGTATCATTCCCGGGTCCTATGGCTACACCTTC. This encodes CASSIIPGSYGYTF.

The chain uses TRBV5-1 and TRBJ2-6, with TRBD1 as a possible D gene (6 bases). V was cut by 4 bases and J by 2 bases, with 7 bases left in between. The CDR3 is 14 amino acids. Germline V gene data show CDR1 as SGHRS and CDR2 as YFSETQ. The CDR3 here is CASSRDTGANVLTF. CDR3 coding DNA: TGCGCCAGCAGCCGGGACACTGGGGCCAACGTCCTGACTTTC.

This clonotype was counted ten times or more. CDR3 protein: CASSYIGTGLDEQYF. The CDR3 nucleotides read TGTGCCAGCAGTTACATCGGGACAGGGCTCGACGAGCAGTACTTC. The chain combines TRBV6-5 with TRBJ2-7; 9 nucleotides align to TRBD1. The germline CDR1 and CDR2 sequences are MNHEY and SVGAGI. This CDR3 has 15 amino acids. The ends lost 2 bases at V and 5 bases at J; junction bases unmatched: 7.

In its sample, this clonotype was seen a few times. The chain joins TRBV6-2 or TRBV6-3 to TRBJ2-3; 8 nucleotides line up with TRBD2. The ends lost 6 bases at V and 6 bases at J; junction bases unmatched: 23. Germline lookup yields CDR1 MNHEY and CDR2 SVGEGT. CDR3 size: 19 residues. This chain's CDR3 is CASSLDIPKERELRDTQYF. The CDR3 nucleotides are TGTGCCAGCAGCCTGGACATCCCGAAGGAGCGGGAGTTAAGGGATACGCAGTATTTT.

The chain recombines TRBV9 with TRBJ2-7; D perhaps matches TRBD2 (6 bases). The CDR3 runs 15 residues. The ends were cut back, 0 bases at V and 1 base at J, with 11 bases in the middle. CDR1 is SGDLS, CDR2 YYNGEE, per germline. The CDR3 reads CASSVAAGLSYEQYF. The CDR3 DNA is TGTGCCAGCAGCGTAGCTGCGGGGTTGTCCTACGAGCAGTACTTC.

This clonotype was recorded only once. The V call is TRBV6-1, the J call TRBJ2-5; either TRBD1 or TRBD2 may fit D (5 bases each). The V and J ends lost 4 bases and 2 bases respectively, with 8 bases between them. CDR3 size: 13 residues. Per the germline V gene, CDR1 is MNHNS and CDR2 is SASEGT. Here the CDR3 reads CASSAGPQETQYF. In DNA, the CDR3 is TGTGCCAGCAGTGCGGGGCCGCAAGAGACCCAGTACTTC.

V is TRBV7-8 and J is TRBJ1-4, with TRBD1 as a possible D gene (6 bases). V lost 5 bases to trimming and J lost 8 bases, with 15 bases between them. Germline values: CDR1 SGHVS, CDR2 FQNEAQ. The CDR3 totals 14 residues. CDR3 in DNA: TGTGCCAGCAGCCAATACAGGGCGGCCGAAAAACTGTTTTTT. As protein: CASSQYRAAEKLFF.

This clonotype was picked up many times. The CDR3 sequence: CASSPTGGRRETQYF. Here the CDR3 DNA reads TGTGCCAGCAGCCCAACAGGGGGCCGCCGCGAGACCCAGTACTTC. The chain carries TRBV12-3 or TRBV12-4 and TRBJ2-5; 9 nucleotides align to TRBD1. V lost 6 bases to trimming and J lost 5 bases; unmatched junction nucleotides: 10. The CDR3 loop spans 15 amino acids.

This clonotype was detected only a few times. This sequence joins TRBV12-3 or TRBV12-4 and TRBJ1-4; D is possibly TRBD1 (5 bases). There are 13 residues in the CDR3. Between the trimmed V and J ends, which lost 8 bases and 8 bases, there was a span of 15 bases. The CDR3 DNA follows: TGTGCCAGCGGCTACCGGGGGGACGAAAAACTGTTTTTT. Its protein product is CASGYRGDEKLFF.

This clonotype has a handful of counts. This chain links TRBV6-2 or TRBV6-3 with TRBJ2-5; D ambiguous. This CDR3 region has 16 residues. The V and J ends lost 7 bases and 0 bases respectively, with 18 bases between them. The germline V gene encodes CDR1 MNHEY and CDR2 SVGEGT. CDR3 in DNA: TGTGCCAGCACCGAACGGATAGGAGTGTACCAAGAGACCCAGTACTTC. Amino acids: CASTERIGVYQETQYF.

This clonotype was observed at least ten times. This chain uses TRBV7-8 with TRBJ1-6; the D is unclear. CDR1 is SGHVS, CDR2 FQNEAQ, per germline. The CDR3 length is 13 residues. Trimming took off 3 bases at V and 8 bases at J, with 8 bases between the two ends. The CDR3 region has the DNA TGTGCCAGCAGCTTTGGCGGAGATTCACCCCTCCACTTT. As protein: CASSFGGDSPLHF.

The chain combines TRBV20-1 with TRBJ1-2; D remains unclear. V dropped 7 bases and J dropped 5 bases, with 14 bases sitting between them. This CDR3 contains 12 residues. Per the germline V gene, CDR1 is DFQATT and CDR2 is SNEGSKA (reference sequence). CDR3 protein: CSGTDGRYGYTF. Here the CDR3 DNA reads TGCAGTGGGACGGACGGACGATATGGCTACACCTTC.

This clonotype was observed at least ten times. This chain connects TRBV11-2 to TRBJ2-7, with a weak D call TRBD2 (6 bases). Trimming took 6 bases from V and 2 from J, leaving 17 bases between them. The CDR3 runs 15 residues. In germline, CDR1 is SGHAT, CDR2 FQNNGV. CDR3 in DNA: TGTGCCAGCAGTTTTACGCCCGGGAGTACCTACGAGCAGTACTTC. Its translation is CASSFTPGSTYEQYF. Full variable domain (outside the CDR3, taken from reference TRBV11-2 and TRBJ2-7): EAGVAQSPRYKIIEKRQSVAFWCNPISGHATLYWYQQILGQGPKLLIQFQNNGVVDDSQLPKDRFSAERLKGVDSTLKIQPAKLEDSAVYLCASSFTPGSTYEQYFGPGTRLTVT.

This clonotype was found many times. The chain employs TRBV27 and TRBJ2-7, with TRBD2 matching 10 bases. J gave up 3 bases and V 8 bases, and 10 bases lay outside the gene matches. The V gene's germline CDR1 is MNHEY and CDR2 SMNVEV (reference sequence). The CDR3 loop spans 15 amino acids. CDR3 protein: CASRAGLADNYEQYF. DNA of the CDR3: TGTGCCAGCCGCGCTGGACTAGCGGATAACTACGAGCAGTACTTC.

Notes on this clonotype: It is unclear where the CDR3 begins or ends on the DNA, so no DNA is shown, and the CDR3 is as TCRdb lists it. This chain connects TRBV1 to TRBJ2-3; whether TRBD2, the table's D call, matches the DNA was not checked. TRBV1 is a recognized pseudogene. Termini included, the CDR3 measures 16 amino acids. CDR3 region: CTSSQVASGITDTQYF.

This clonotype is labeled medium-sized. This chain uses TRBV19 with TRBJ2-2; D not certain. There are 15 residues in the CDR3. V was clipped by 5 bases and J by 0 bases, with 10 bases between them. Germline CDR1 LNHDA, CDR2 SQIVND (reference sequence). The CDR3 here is CASSSLRSNTGELFF. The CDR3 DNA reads TGTGCCAGTAGTTCCCTCCGTTCGAACACCGGGGAGCTGTTTTTT.

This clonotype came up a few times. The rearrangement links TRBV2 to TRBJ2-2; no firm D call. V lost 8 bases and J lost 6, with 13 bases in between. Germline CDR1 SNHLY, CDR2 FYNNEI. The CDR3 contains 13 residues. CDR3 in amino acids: CASRFSWAGELFF. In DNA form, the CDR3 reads TGTGCCAGCCGATTTAGTTGGGCCGGGGAGCTGTTTTTT.

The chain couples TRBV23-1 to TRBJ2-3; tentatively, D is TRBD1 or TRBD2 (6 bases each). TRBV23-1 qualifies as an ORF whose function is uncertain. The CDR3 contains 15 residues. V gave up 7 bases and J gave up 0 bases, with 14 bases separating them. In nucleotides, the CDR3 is TGCGCCAGCATCCCCGGGGGACAAAGCACAGATACGCAGTATTTT. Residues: CASIPGGQSTDTQYF.

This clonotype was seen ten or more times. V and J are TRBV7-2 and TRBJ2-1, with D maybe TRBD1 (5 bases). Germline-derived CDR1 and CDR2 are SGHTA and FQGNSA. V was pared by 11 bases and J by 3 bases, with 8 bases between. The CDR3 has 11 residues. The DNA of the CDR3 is TGTGCCGGGGCGAGCTACAATGAGCAGTTCTTC. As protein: CAGASYNEQFF. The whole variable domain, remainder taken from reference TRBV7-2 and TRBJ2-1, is GAGVSQSPSNKVTEKGKDVELRCDPISGHTALYWYRQSLGQGLEFLIYFQGNSAPDKSGLPSDRFSAERTGGSVSTLTIQRTQQEDSAVYLCAGASYNEQFFGPGTRLTVL.

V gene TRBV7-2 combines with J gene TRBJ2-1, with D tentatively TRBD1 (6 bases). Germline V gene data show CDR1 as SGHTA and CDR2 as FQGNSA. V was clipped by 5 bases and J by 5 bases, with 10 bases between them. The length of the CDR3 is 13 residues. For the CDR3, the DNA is TGTGCCAGCAGCCTCGGGACAAACAATGAGCAGTTCTTC. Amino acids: CASSLGTNNEQFF.